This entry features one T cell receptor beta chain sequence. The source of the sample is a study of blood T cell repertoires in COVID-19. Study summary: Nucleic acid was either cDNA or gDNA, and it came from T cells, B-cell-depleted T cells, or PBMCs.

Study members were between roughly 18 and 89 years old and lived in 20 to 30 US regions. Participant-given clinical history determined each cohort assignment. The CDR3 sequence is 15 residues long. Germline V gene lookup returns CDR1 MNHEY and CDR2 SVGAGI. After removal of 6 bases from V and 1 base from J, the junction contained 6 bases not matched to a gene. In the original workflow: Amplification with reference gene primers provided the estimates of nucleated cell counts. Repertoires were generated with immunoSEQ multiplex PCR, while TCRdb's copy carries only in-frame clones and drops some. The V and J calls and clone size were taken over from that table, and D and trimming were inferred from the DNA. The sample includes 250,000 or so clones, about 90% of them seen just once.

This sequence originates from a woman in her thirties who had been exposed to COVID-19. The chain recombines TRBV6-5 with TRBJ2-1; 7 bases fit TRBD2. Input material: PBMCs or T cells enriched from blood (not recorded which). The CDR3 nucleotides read TGTGCCAGCAGGACGACGGGAGGTTCCTACAATGAGCAGTTCTTC. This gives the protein CASRTTGGSYNEQFF.